Each of the 17 T cell receptor beta chains below was sequenced from the same sample in a study of long-term antiretroviral therapy in people with HIV. Sequencing relied on immunoSEQ assay v3.0, run at survey level. Measured with immunoSEQ multiplex PCR; TCRdb has only the in-frame clones, and not every one. The repertoire holds about 20,000 clones, with around four fifths as singletons. The sequenced sample was unsorted PBMCs, obtained approximately 4 years after starting antiretroviral therapy. The source is a man in his late teens or twenties with HIV.

The chain carries TRBV28 and TRBJ1-5; D is possibly TRBD1 (5 bases). The CDR3 length is 16 residues. The germline gives CDR1 MDHEN, CDR2 SYDVKM. The germline V and J ends were trimmed by 3 bases and 0 bases, with 12 bases remaining between them. The CDR3 protein is CASSFGGDPSNQPQHF. CDR3 coding DNA: TGTGCCAGCAGTTTTGGAGGGGACCCTAGCAATCAGCCCCAGCATTTT.

The chain is built from TRBV7-9 and TRBJ2-3; D is unclear. Deletions cut 4 bases from V and 4 bases from J, with 9 bases between. Looked up from germline, CDR1 is SEHNR and CDR2 is FQNEAQ (reference sequence). This CDR3 comprises 13 residues. This chain's CDR3 is CASSYGRADTQYF. The CDR3 coding sequence is TGTGCCAGCAGCTACGGTAGAGCAGATACGCAGTATTTT. Variable domain in full (rest from reference TRBV7-9 and TRBJ2-3): DTGVSQNPRHKITKRGQNVTFRCDPISEHNRLYWYRQTLGQGPEFLTYFQNEAQLEKSRLLSDRFSAERPKGSFSTLEIQRTEQGDSAMYLCASSYGRADTQYFGPGTRLTVL.

This chain uses TRBV11-1 with TRBJ1-1, with D maybe TRBD1 (5 bases). The length of the CDR3 is 14 residues. Germline V CDR1 and CDR2: SGHAT, FQDESV (reference sequence). V was shortened by 1 base and J by 1 base, with 7 bases between the two germline ends. For the CDR3, the DNA is TGTGCCAGCAGCTTAGGGACATCGAACACTGAAGCTTTCTTT. It codes for CASSLGTSNTEAFF.

The chain links TRBV11-2 to TRBJ2-6; TRBD1 aligns across 7 bases. Unmatched junction bases numbered 4, after V lost 5 bases and J lost 0 bases. The CDR3 consists of 16 residues. Germline V gives CDR1 SGHAT, CDR2 FQNNGV. The CDR3 is CASSQTGASGANVLTF. The CDR3, as DNA: TGTGCCAGCAGCCAAACAGGGGCCTCTGGGGCCAACGTCCTGACTTTC.

The chain recombines TRBV5-4 with TRBJ1-2, with D possibly TRBD1 on 5 matching bases. Germline V gene lookup returns CDR1 SGHNT and CDR2 YYREEE (reference sequence). With 1 base removed from V and 0 bases from J, the gap between germline ends came to 10 bases. There are 15 residues in the CDR3. The CDR3 DNA reads as TGTGCCAGCAGCTTGCATGCGGGGGCTAACTATGGCTACACCTTC. This translates into CASSLHAGANYGYTF.

V gene TRBV2 combines with J gene TRBJ2-7, with 12 bases aligning to TRBD1. CDR1 and CDR2 (germline): SNHLY, FYNNEI. The CDR3 has 13 residues. Trimming took 10 bases from V and 7 from J; bases not matched to a gene: 8. This CDR3 reads CATTGQGAWEQYF. The CDR3 coding sequence is TGTGCCACAACGGGACAGGGGGCTTGGGAGCAGTACTTC.

The chain is built from TRBV19 and TRBJ2-3; unclear D gene. V gave up 3 bases and J gave up 2 bases, with 15 bases separating them. In germline, CDR1 is LNHDA, CDR2 SQIVND (reference sequence). This CDR3 contains 16 residues. The chain's CDR3 is CASSIQWKTSTDTQYF. CDR3 coding DNA: TGTGCCAGTAGTATCCAGTGGAAAACTTCCACAGATACGCAGTATTTT.

V is TRBV6-1 and J is TRBJ1-3; no clear D. The CDR3 consists of 13 residues. Trimming cost V 3 bases and J 0 bases, with 3 bases left between them. CDR1 is MNHNS, CDR2 SASEGT, per germline. CDR3: CASSDSSGNTIYF. The CDR3 bases are TGTGCCAGCAGTGACAGCTCTGGAAACACCATATATTTT.

This clone came up a few times. The chain uses TRBV5-4 and TRBJ1-5; no firm D call. With 3 bases removed from V and 5 bases from J, the gap between germline ends came to 15 bases. Germline CDR1 reads SGHNT; CDR2 reads YYREEE (reference sequence). The CDR3 covers 15 residues. CDR3 loop: CASSSSPAKYQPQHF. In DNA form, the CDR3 reads TGTGCCAGCAGCTCGTCGCCGGCGAAATATCAGCCCCAGCATTTT.

V is TRBV30 and J is TRBJ2-2; tentatively, D is TRBD2 (5 bases). The CDR3 runs to 15 residues. Between the trimmed V and J ends, which lost 6 bases and 4 bases, there was a span of 18 bases. CDR1 is GTSNPN, CDR2 SVGIG, per germline (reference sequence). For the CDR3, the DNA is TGTGCCTGCCCTCCCACTGGGGAGAGCACCGGGGAGCTGTTTTTT. As protein: CACPPTGESTGELFF.

The chain recombines TRBV19 with TRBJ1-2; D not resolved. CDR1 is LNHDA and CDR2 is SQIVND in the germline V gene (reference sequence). This CDR3 has 15 amino acids. Between the trimmed V and J ends, which lost 9 bases and 1 base, there was a span of 18 bases. The DNA for the CDR3 is TGTGCCAGCACGCCTGATCCTGGGGATAACTATGGCTACACCTTC. Translation gives CASTPDPGDNYGYTF.

The V call is TRBV10-3, the J call TRBJ1-2; D is perhaps TRBD1 (5 bases). Between the trimmed V and J ends, which lost 7 bases and 2 bases, there was a span of 17 bases. The CDR3 spans 15 residues. CDR1 is ENHRY, CDR2 SYGVKD, per germline. Here the CDR3 DNA reads TGTGCCATCAAGTCTAGGTTACAGGAAAACTATGGCTACACCTTC. Amino acid sequence: CAIKSRLQENYGYTF.

In its sample, this clone was seen a few times. The rearrangement uses TRBV6-5 and TRBJ1-6; the D is unclear. CDR1 and CDR2 (germline): MNHEY, SVGAGI. CDR3 length: 15 residues. V was cut by 6 bases and J by 6 bases, with 15 bases left in between. CDR3 in amino acids: CASREELPLNSPLHF. CDR3 DNA: TGTGCCAGCAGAGAGGAGCTGCCCCTTAATTCACCCCTCCACTTT.

The rearrangement joins TRBV7-9 to TRBJ2-4; D perhaps matches TRBD1 (5 bases). Germline V CDR1 and CDR2: SEHNR, FQNEAQ (reference sequence). The CDR3 consists of 14 residues. V was clipped by 1 base and J by 5 bases, with 9 bases between them. The CDR3 region has the DNA TGTGCCAGCAGCTTAGACATCAGGGAAAACATTCAGTACTTC. It translates to CASSLDIRENIQYF.

The V gene is TRBV5-1, the J gene TRBJ1-2; D is ambiguous. CDR1 is SGHRS, CDR2 YFSETQ, per germline. The CDR3 spans 14 residues. With 2 bases removed from V and 3 bases from J, the gap between germline ends came to 11 bases. DNA for the CDR3: TGCGCCAGCAGCTTAACCGGGGTTGACTATGGCTACACCTTC. Protein: CASSLTGVDYGYTF. The full variable domain, rest sourced from reference TRBV5-1 and TRBJ1-2, is KAGVTQTPRYLIKTRGQQVTLSCSPISGHRSVSWYQQTPGQGLQFLFEYFSETQRNKGNFPGRFSGRQFSNSRSEMNVSTLELGDSALYLCASSLTGVDYGYTFGSGTRLTVV.

This sequence joins TRBV2 and TRBJ1-1, with 7 bases identical to TRBD1. V gave up 8 bases and J gave up 4 bases; unmatched junction bases: 10. This CDR3 contains 14 residues. Per germline, CDR1 SNHLY and CDR2 FYNNEI. Here the CDR3 DNA reads TGTGCCAGCCGGAGAAGGCAGGGGGGCACTGAAGCTTTCTTT. Encoded protein: CASRRRQGGTEAFF.

This clone turned up a few times. The V and J genes are TRBV4-1 and TRBJ1-5; D not certain. Trimming cost V 0 bases and J 2 bases, with 11 bases left between them. The CDR3 spans 16 residues. Germline lookup yields CDR1 MGHRA and CDR2 YSYEKL. DNA for the CDR3: TGCGCCAGCAGCCAAGATGGGGAGTGGGGCAATCAGCCCCAGCATTTT. This encodes CASSQDGEWGNQPQHF.